The entry that follows covers one T cell receptor (beta chain) sequence. This clonotype was detected many times. Its recognized antigen is unknown. No base qualities exist here, and no much larger clone lies one base off it. This record comes from a study of identical twins listed by TCRdb under 2016. With respect to the entire study: The study deep-sequenced TCR alpha and beta repertoires from monozygotic twins, unrelated adults of various ages and cord blood to test whether fetal clonotypes persist. To rule out contamination, the twin experiments were replicated at different times with different library preparation protocols.

The germline ends are 12 bases apart after V is trimmed by 0 bases and J by 6 bases. Its CDR3 holds 15 amino acids, cysteine through phenylalanine. The CDR3 DNA has 45 bases and is translated from base 1. Beyond this particular receptor, the publication reports: Recombination models systematically underestimated out-of-frame TCR alpha sharing in monozygotic twins but agreed with sharing between unrelated individuals. Because the same donors could not be followed over many years, conclusions were based on cross-sectional statistical analysis. Zero-insertion analyses could be partly confounded by invariant T cells such as MAIT and iNKT, although diverse VJ usage argued against such confounding for most clonotypes. The excess sharing between twins in beta out-of-frame sequences was weaker because fewer shared sequences reduced the signal-to-noise ratio. Compared with coincidental sharing between unrelated individuals, out-of-frame TCR alpha sequences shared between twins showed an excess of sequences with low generation probability. Fewer insertions were carried by abundant cord blood beta clonotypes, a similar but weaker trend appeared in young adult naive repertoires, and no such trend appeared in memory repertoires.

The library was produced with 5' RACE. The listed sequencing device is Illumina HiSeq 2000. A universal primer binding site was introduced by template switching, and a unique molecular identifier was present in the final cDNA, enabling accurate counting of TCR cDNA molecules. Specific primers in the conserved constant-segment region were used to synthesize first-strand cDNA for TCR alpha and beta chains. To control for contamination, each cDNA library was double barcoded with a SMART-Mk sample barcode plus Illumina barcodes. TruSeq adapter sequences along with Illumina sample barcodes were introduced in two successive PCR steps. Sequencing of the TCR alpha and beta cDNA libraries was done on the Illumina HiSeq platform using custom primers. The authors' analysis ran thus. MiGEC processed the raw reads to extract unique molecular identifiers, while MiXCR was used to determine the CDR3 positions. Recombination models were inferred per individual with the repgenHMM and IGoR tools using an EM algorithm. Shared clonotypes were analyzed with the tcR package in R, and sharing was normalized by the product of cloneset sizes. Out-of-frame nonproductive sequences were analyzed to study raw recombination free of thymic and clonal selection effects. The public reads were reanalyzed by TCRdb: fastp trimming at Q25, MiXCR alignment, in-frame beta chains only. All rows with the same CDR3 protein become a single entry with the most common DNA and genes. These V and J calls rely on TCRdb rather than the paper's analysis. Recorded for this sample are roughly 250,000 distinct CDR3 sequences; around an eighth of them occurred a single time. The ten most abundant clones make up approximately 10% of the sample.

All donors were healthy Caucasians. Miltenyi CD45RO+ enrichment and human naive T-cell isolation kits were used to isolate memory (CD45RO+) and naive T cells from PBMC. The clonotype originates from a woman aged 18-30 years in good health. Here the chain combines TRBV12-3 or TRBV12-4 and TRBJ2-1; perhaps TRBD2 is the D gene, with 7 bases matching. The sequenced sample consisted of memory (CD45RO+) T cells sorted from blood. The cell subset or site label on this specimen signifies: CD45RO+ enriched T cells. The CDR3: CASSLAGGLSNEQFF. The base sequence is TGTGCCAGCAGTTTAGCGGGGGGGCTTAGCAATGAGCAGTTCTTC.